This TCR beta chain derives from a study of CD8 T cells in ankylosing spondylitis. Study-level findings and limits: One TCR beta motif, made up of under ten highly homologous variants, appeared characteristic of ankylosing spondylitis blood. A number of the motif variants had already been described in reactive arthritis synovial fluid and blood. According to the report, clones linked to the disease were significantly enriched in matched synovial fluid samples taken from ankylosing spondylitis patients.

Quantitative 5'-RACE with molecular barcodes was used to make the TCR beta libraries. TCRdb processed the 5' RACE reads anew with MiXCR; each CDR3 protein has one entry. This table holds about 340,000 distinct CDR3 sequences, roughly 14% found once. A note on this clonotype: The antigen is unknown.

This CDR3 has 15 amino acids. V lost 4 bases to trimming and J lost 6 bases, with 15 bases between them. Germline V CDR1 and CDR2: SNHLY, FYNNEI. The receptor comes from a male donor with ankylosing spondylitis or in good health (not recorded which). Material for sequencing was blood, either unsorted or a sorted T cell fraction (not recorded which). The genes are TRBV2 and TRBJ2-2, with D possibly TRBD2 on 5 matching bases. CDR3 nucleotides: TGTGCCAGCAGTGTCAGTAGCCGAGGGCCCGGGGAGCTGTTTTTT. Residues: CASSVSSRGPGELFF.